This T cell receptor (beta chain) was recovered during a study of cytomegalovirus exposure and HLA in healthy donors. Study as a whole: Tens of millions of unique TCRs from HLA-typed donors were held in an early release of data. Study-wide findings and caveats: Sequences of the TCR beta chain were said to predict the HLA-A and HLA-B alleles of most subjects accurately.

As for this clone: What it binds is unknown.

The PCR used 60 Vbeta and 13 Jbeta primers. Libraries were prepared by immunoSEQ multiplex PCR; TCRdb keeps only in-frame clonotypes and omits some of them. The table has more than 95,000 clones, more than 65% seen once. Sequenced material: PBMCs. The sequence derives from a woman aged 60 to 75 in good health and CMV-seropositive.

CDR3: CASSLVGSNEKLFF. CDR3 bases: TGTGCCAGCAGCTTGGTCGGGTCTAATGAAAAACTGTTTTTT. The chain carries TRBV5-5 and TRBJ1-4; D is unclear. V was cut by 0 bases and J by 3 bases, with 6 bases left in between. The CDR3 runs to 14 residues. Germline CDR1 SGHKS, CDR2 YYEKEE (reference sequence).